This T cell receptor (beta chain) was captured by sequencing in a study of cytomegalovirus exposure and HLA in healthy donors. Whole-study findings and limits: Judged likely to be a sequencing artifact was a cluster of highly shared sequence variants. Altogether, 160 or so TCR beta chains were recorded as cytomegalovirus-associated.

The CDR3 loop spans 16 amino acids. Germline assignment: CDR1 SGHTA and CDR2 FQGNSA. With 7 bases clipped from V and 8 bases from J, the junction kept 16 bases outside the gene matches. Regarding this clone: Its matching antigen is unknown.

The PCR made use of 60 Vbeta and 13 Jbeta primers. As processed by the authors: Later work found about 80 million unique TCR beta chains, with approximately 12 million shared. Using immunoSEQ multiplex PCR, the repertoire was profiled, and TCRdb retains in-frame clones only, with some absent. The V and J calls and clone size are taken from that table; D and trimming were inferred from the DNA. Counted here are over 150,000 clones, more than 70% occurring once; the ten biggest clones make up over 1.1%. Sequencing was performed on PBMCs. V gene TRBV7-2 combines with J gene TRBJ2-1, with 8 bases that match TRBD2. This TCR was sampled from a man aged 55 to 70 in good health and CMV-seronegative. For the CDR3, the DNA is TGTGCCAGCACCCAGCTGCGCGGGGGGCGGGGGGATGAGCAGTTCTTC. It encodes CASTQLRGGRGDEQFF.